This T cell receptor (beta chain) was documented in a study of T-cell memory formation after mild COVID-19. This clonotype was counted only a few times. J gave up 6 bases and V 4 bases, and 9 bases lay outside the gene matches. The CDR3 loop spans 14 amino acids. Looked up from germline, CDR1 is SGDLS and CDR2 is YYNGEE. TCRdb analysed the 5' RACE reads with MiXCR anew, one entry per CDR3 protein. Of a few hundred thousand distinct CDR3 sequences listed, under 30% are singletons. Material for sequencing was PBMCs or a T cell subset sorted from them (not recorded which). The genes are TRBV9 and TRBJ2-7; TRBD2 agrees at 8 bases. The TCR was taken from an adult woman who had mild COVID-19 (a few samples of this study predate the infection). Cell type and time point are not known. The DNA for the CDR3 is TGTGCCAGCAGCCCAGGGACTAGTGGTGCCGAGCAGTACTTC. It yields the protein CASSPGTSGAEQYF.